The 10 T cell receptor beta chains below were found in one sample sequenced in a study of response to subunit inactivated influenza vaccine. TCRdb processed the RT-PCR reads anew with MiXCR; each CDR3 protein has one entry. The sample comprises around 520,000 distinct CDR3 sequences, 12% of which are singletons, and about a tenth rests with the top ten. The source material was PBMCs from blood, sampled on the day of vaccination. These receptors came from a man aged 50 to 59 who received an inactivated influenza vaccine.

This clonotype appeared a few times. The V and J genes are TRBV4-2 and TRBJ2-4; a possible D gene is TRBD1 (5 bases). The CDR3 spans 13 residues. V lost 2 bases, J lost 4 bases, and 6 bases lay in between. Germline CDR1 LGHNA, CDR2 YNFKEQ. The chain's CDR3 is CASSQPGKNIQYF. The CDR3 DNA sequence: TGTGCCAGCAGCCAACCAGGGAAAAACATTCAGTACTTC.

This sequence joins TRBV25-1 and TRBJ2-7, with unresolved D. CDR3 length: 14 amino acids. Germline values: CDR1 MGHDK, CDR2 SYGVNS. Trimming left V 3 bases short and J 0 bases short, with 9 bases between. The CDR3 sequence is CASSERHLSYEQYF. The CDR3, as DNA: TGTGCCAGCAGTGAGCGGCACCTCTCCTACGAGCAGTACTTC.

A few counts support this clonotype. The chain joins TRBV5-1 to TRBJ1-4, with D unclear. CDR3 length: 16 amino acids. Germline V gives CDR1 SGHRS, CDR2 YFSETQ. V was clipped by 1 base and J by 0 bases, with 10 bases between them. The chain's CDR3 is CASSLSGRTTNEKLFF. DNA for the CDR3: TGCGCCAGCAGCTTGAGCGGCAGAACAACTAATGAAAAACTGTTTTTT.

This clonotype was counted between two and nine times. This rearrangement joins TRBV12-3 or TRBV12-4 to TRBJ2-4; D ambiguous. The V and J ends lost 0 bases and 5 bases respectively, with 8 bases between them. This CDR3 is 14 amino acids long. The CDR3 nucleotides read TGTGCCAGCAGTTTAGCGCGTTTCGAAAACATTCAGTACTTC. Residues: CASSLARFENIQYF.

The chain combines TRBV3-1 with TRBJ2-1; D is perhaps TRBD2 (5 bases). V gave up 0 bases and J gave up 3 bases, with 15 bases separating them. The germline CDR1 and CDR2 sequences are LGHDT and YNNKEL (reference sequence). This CDR3 comprises 17 residues. The CDR3 DNA reads TGTGCCAGCAGCCAAGATACAACGCTAGCACACTACAATGAGCAGTTCTTC. Translation gives CASSQDTTLAHYNEQFF.

The J gene is TRBJ2-2, the V gene TRBV18; D ambiguous. V gave up 3 bases and J gave up 0 bases, with 11 bases separating them. This CDR3 spans 16 amino acids. Germline loops: CDR1 KGHSH, CDR2 LQKENI. CDR3 nucleotides: TGTGCCAGCTCACCGATGGTAGCCTCGAACACCGGGGAGCTGTTTTTT. Translated: CASSPMVASNTGELFF.

The chain links TRBV29-1 to TRBJ2-1; D call uncertain. Trimming pared 3 bases from V and 7 bases from J, leaving 10 bases between. In germline, CDR1 is SQVTM, CDR2 ANQGSEA. The CDR3 spans 12 residues. CDR3 coding DNA: TGCAGCGTTGAGACCCCTGAGAATGAGCAGTTCTTC. Protein sequence: CSVETPENEQFF.

This chain uses TRBV5-5 with TRBJ1-1; 7 nucleotides agree with TRBD1. J gave up 4 bases and V 3 bases, and 9 bases lay outside the gene matches. The CDR3 covers 15 residues. Germline V lookup: CDR1 SGHKS, CDR2 YYEKEE (reference sequence). The CDR3 sequence: CASSWGQGGGTEAFF. In DNA form, the CDR3 reads TGTGCCAGCAGCTGGGGGCAGGGGGGAGGCACTGAAGCTTTCTTT.

The table lists this clonotype with many counts. The J gene is TRBJ2-5, the V gene TRBV7-9; D call uncertain. The CDR3 runs to 14 residues. Germline V gene lookup returns CDR1 SEHNR and CDR2 FQNEAQ (reference sequence). Trimming took off 1 base at V and 0 bases at J, with 6 bases between the two ends. Here the CDR3 DNA reads TGTGCCAGCAGCTTAGATACGTACCAAGAGACCCAGTACTTC. Protein: CASSLDTYQETQYF.

V usage is TRBV12-3 or TRBV12-4 and J usage is TRBJ2-2, with a possible D match to TRBD2 (5 bases). The CDR3 contains 14 residues. V was shortened by 4 bases and J by 3 bases, with 9 bases between the two germline ends. In DNA form, the CDR3 reads TGTGCCAGCAGTTCGTCTAGCTACACCGGGGAGCTGTTTTTT. This sequence encodes CASSSSSYTGELFF.